These 21 T cell receptor beta chains originate from one sample sequenced in a study. MiXCR was run by TCRdb on the RT-PCR reads, yielding one entry per CDR3 protein. The profile covers 650,000 to 800,000 distinct CDR3 sequences, with around 14% appearing a single time and roughly 3.9% taken by the ten largest. The material sequenced was memory CD4+ T cells from blood. The source is a female donor in good health, serving as a healthy control.

In its sample, this clonotype was seen many times. The chain uses TRBV20-1 and TRBJ2-1, with D possibly being TRBD2 (6 bases). Germline CDR1 DFQATT, CDR2 SNEGSKA (reference sequence). The CDR3 consists of 13 residues. V was shortened by 0 bases and J by 3 bases, with 6 bases between the two germline ends. This chain's CDR3 is CSAREDYYNEQFF. The CDR3 bases are TGCAGTGCTAGAGAGGACTACTACAATGAGCAGTTCTTC.

The rearrangement links TRBV20-1 to TRBJ2-2, with TRBD1 as a possible D gene (6 bases). The germline V gene encodes CDR1 DFQATT and CDR2 SNEGSKA (reference sequence). Trimming shortened V by 3 bases and J by 7 bases, and 21 bases separated the two germline ends. The CDR3 covers 16 residues. The CDR3 loop reads CSARGADASAYGELFF. The CDR3 DNA reads TGCAGTGCTAGGGGGGCGGATGCCTCAGCATACGGGGAGCTGTTTTTT.

This clonotype occurred many times. V gene TRBV7-2 combines with J gene TRBJ2-7; 9 nucleotides align to TRBD2. Per the germline V gene, CDR1 is SGHTA and CDR2 is FQGNSA. J gave up 3 bases and V 1 base, and 7 bases lay outside the gene matches. The CDR3 contains 16 residues. CDR3 in DNA: TGTGCCAGCAGCTTAGAGGGGGGACTAGCACTCTACGAGCAGTACTTC. This sequence encodes CASSLEGGLALYEQYF.

This clonotype was seen ten or more times. This rearrangement joins TRBV12-3 or TRBV12-4 to TRBJ1-1, with a weak D call TRBD1 (5 bases). This CDR3 has 12 amino acids. The V gene lost 1 base and the J gene lost 7 bases, with 7 bases spanning the gap. This chain's CDR3 is CASSLVGGEAFF. In DNA form, the CDR3 reads TGTGCCAGCAGTTTAGTGGGGGGTGAAGCTTTCTTT.

This clonotype was detected only once. The genes are TRBV20-1 and TRBJ1-2, with 9 bases identical to TRBD1. Germline CDR1 reads DFQATT; CDR2 reads SNEGSKA (reference sequence). Germline trimming cut 4 bases from V and 6 bases from J; bases unmatched to any gene: 9. The CDR3 contains 14 residues. Written as DNA, the CDR3 is TGCAGTGCTATCCCCCGGGACAGGGTCGATGGCTACACCTTC. Protein product: CSAIPRDRVDGYTF.

Many counts were recorded for this clonotype. The chain links TRBV12-3 or TRBV12-4 to TRBJ2-7, with TRBD1 matching 10 bases. Trimming cost V 8 bases and J 3 bases; bases outside gene matches: 10. The CDR3 is 15 residues long. The CDR3 coding sequence is TGTGCCAGCTCACTGGGCGGGGACAGGGGCTACGAGCAGTACTTC. Residues: CASSLGGDRGYEQYF.

The rearrangement links TRBV7-9 to TRBJ2-3, with 9 nucleotides matching TRBD2. The CDR3 has 17 amino acids. Germline V lookup: CDR1 SEHNR, CDR2 FQNEAQ (reference sequence). With V trimmed by 5 bases and J by 6 bases, 15 bases remained unmatched. CDR3: CASSLGLAVFLEDTQYF. The DNA of the CDR3 is TGTGCCAGCAGCCTGGGACTAGCCGTTTTCTTAGAGGATACGCAGTATTTT. The whole variable domain, filled in from reference TRBV7-9 and TRBJ2-3, reads DTGVSQNPRHKITKRGQNVTFRCDPISEHNRLYWYRQTLGQGPEFLTYFQNEAQLEKSRLLSDRFSAERPKGSFSTLEIQRTEQGDSAMYLCASSLGLAVFLEDTQYFGPGTRLTVL.

In its sample, this clonotype was seen many times. This sequence joins TRBV7-2 and TRBJ1-2; 7 bases map to TRBD1. V trimming: 3 bases; J trimming: 10 bases; junction bases outside the gene matches: 8. The germline gives CDR1 SGHTA, CDR2 FQGNSA. The CDR3 length is 13 residues. For the CDR3, the DNA is TGTGCCAGCAGCTTTGGACAGGATAGGGACTACACCTTC. Protein sequence: CASSFGQDRDYTF.

Many counts were recorded for this clonotype. The rearrangement uses TRBV5-5 and TRBJ2-6, with 7 bases aligning to TRBD1. Trimming at V came to 4 bases and at J to 2 bases, leaving 3 bases not matched to a gene. Germline CDR1 is SGHKS and CDR2 is YYEKEE (reference sequence). The CDR3 is 15 residues long. The DNA of the CDR3 is TGTGCCAGCAGCACCACAGGGGCTGGGGCCAACGTCCTGACTTTC. Protein product: CASSTTGAGANVLTF. Full variable domain (remainder filled in from reference TRBV5-5 and TRBJ2-6): DAGVTQSPTHLIKTRGQQVTLRCSPISGHKSVSWYQQVLGQGPQFIFQYYEKEERGRGNFPDRFSARQFPNYSSELNVNALLLGDSALYLCASSTTGAGANVLTFGAGSRLTVL.

This clonotype was counted between two and nine times. The rearrangement uses TRBV6-2 or TRBV6-3 and TRBJ1-1; D is ambiguous. There are 12 residues in the CDR3. V dropped 4 bases and J dropped 10 bases, with 13 bases sitting between them. From germline, CDR1 is MNHEY and CDR2 SVGEGT. The CDR3 reads CASSWSGFGAFF. The DNA for the CDR3 is TGTGCCAGCAGTTGGTCCGGGTTCGGAGCTTTCTTT.

This clonotype was observed a handful of times. The chain joins TRBV24-1 to TRBJ2-1; weak D call: TRBD2 (5 bases). The CDR3 consists of 14 residues. Germline V gene sequence: CDR1 KGHDR, CDR2 SFDVKD. Between the trimmed V and J ends, which lost 5 bases and 8 bases, there was a span of 15 bases. This CDR3 is CATSGPLSSDEQFF. In DNA form, the CDR3 reads TGTGCCACCAGTGGTCCGCTAAGTAGCGATGAGCAGTTCTTC.

This clonotype was seen only a few times. The chain combines TRBV4-1 with TRBJ2-3, with 9 bases lining up with TRBD1. The CDR3 loop spans 15 amino acids. V gave up 0 bases and J gave up 4 bases; unmatched junction bases: 2. Germline V gene data show CDR1 as MGHRA and CDR2 as YSYEKL. CDR3 residues: CASSQDGTGPDTQYF. The CDR3 DNA follows: TGCGCCAGCAGCCAAGACGGGACAGGGCCAGATACGCAGTATTTT.

The chain joins TRBV20-1 to TRBJ2-1, with 9 bases matching TRBD2. V was clipped by 3 bases and J by 0 bases; unmatched bases: 3. Germline V gene sequence: CDR1 DFQATT, CDR2 SNEGSKA (reference sequence). The CDR3 spans 15 residues. In DNA form, the CDR3 reads TGCAGTGCTAGCCTAGCGGGGAGCTCCTACAATGAGCAGTTCTTC. Its protein is CSASLAGSSYNEQFF.

This clonotype has just a few counts. The V and J genes are TRBV7-2 and TRBJ1-1; D may be TRBD1 (5 bases). Germline CDR1 and CDR2: SGHTA and FQGNSA. This CDR3 is 15 amino acids long. V was clipped by 2 bases and J by 4 bases, with 14 bases between them. CDR3 residues: CASSLFSGLGTEAFF. The CDR3 bases are TGTGCCAGCAGCTTATTCTCAGGGTTGGGCACTGAAGCTTTCTTT.

This chain connects TRBV28 to TRBJ2-2; TRBD1 matches at 12 bases. Germline V gene lookup returns CDR1 MDHEN and CDR2 SYDVKM. V shed 6 bases, J shed 0 bases, and the junction held 5 bases outside the gene matches. The CDR3 totals 17 residues. The CDR3 DNA reads as TGTGCCAGCAGCGTGGGACAGGGGGCCCCGAACACCGGGGAGCTGTTTTTT. It is translated as CASSVGQGAPNTGELFF.

The chain recombines TRBV7-3 with TRBJ2-3; 7 nucleotides align to TRBD1. This CDR3 has 15 residues. With V trimmed by 5 bases and J by 2 bases, 7 bases remained unmatched. The V gene's germline CDR1 is SGHTA and CDR2 FQGTGA. The CDR3 reads CASSASTGSTDTQYF. CDR3 bases: TGTGCCAGCAGCGCCTCGACAGGGTCCACAGATACGCAGTATTTT.

This clonotype occurred a few times. CDR3 loop: CASSQGITVGNTIYF. Written as DNA, the CDR3 is TGTGCCAGCAGCCAAGGTATAACCGTTGGAAACACCATATATTTT. The chain joins TRBV3-1 to TRBJ1-3; D is unclear. This CDR3 is built from 15 residues. Germline CDR1 reads LGHDT; CDR2 reads YNNKEL (reference sequence). The germline V and J ends were trimmed by 1 base and 3 bases, with 10 bases remaining between them.

This clonotype has only a few counts. The CDR3, as DNA: TGTGCCATCAGTGACCGACAGGGAGTATCGAACACTGAAGCTTTCTTT. As protein: CAISDRQGVSNTEAFF. The rearrangement joins TRBV10-3 to TRBJ1-1; TRBD1 aligns across 7 bases. The germline gives CDR1 ENHRY, CDR2 SYGVKD. This CDR3 is built from 16 residues. V lost 3 bases to trimming and J lost 1 base; unmatched junction nucleotides: 8.

This clonotype was observed a few times. The chain links TRBV19 to TRBJ1-5; no definite D call. V was cut by 4 bases and J by 6 bases, with 10 bases left in between. The CDR3 has 13 amino acids. From germline, CDR1 is LNHDA and CDR2 SQIVND (reference sequence). The CDR3, as DNA: TGTGCCAGTAGTACCGCGATCGGTCAGCCCCAGCATTTT. It codes for CASSTAIGQPQHF.

In its sample, this clonotype was seen a few times. The chain recombines TRBV7-2 with TRBJ2-3; the D gene could be TRBD1 or TRBD2 (6 bases each). The germline gives CDR1 SGHTA, CDR2 FQGNSA. This CDR3 contains 15 residues. V was pared by 6 bases and J by 2 bases, with 15 bases between. The CDR3 spells CASSIGGPSTDTQYF. DNA for the CDR3: TGTGCCAGCAGTATCGGGGGCCCCTCCACAGATACGCAGTATTTT.

This clonotype has a count of ten or more. This chain links TRBV20-1 with TRBJ2-7, with TRBD1 matching 7 bases. The CDR3 has 13 residues. The germline V gene has CDR1 DFQATT and CDR2 SNEGSKA (reference sequence). V trimming: 6 bases; J trimming: 2 bases; junction bases outside the gene matches: 7. The chain's CDR3 is CSATDRAAYEQYF. In DNA, the CDR3 is TGCAGTGCCACAGACAGGGCGGCCTACGAGCAGTACTTC.